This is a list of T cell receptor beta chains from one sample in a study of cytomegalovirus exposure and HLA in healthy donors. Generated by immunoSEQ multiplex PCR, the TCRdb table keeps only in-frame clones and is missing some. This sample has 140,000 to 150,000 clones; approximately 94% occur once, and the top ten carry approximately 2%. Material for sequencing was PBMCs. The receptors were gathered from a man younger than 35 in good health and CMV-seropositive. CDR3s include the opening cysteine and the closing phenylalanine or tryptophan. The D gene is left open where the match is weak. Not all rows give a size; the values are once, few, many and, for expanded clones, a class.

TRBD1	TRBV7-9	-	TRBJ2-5	CASSGVDRGQETQYF	TGTGCCAGCAGCGGCGTGGACAGGGGCCAAGAGACCCAGTACTTC
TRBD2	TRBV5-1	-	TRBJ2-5	CASSLQTSSQETQYF	TGCGCCAGCAGCCTGCAGACTAGCTCTCAAGAGACCCAGTACTTC
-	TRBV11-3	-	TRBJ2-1	CASSGGDSYNEQFF	TGTGCCAGCAGCGGAGGGGACAGCTACAATGAGCAGTTCTTC
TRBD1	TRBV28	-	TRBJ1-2	CASSFPPGQILQVEDYGYTF	TGTGCCAGCAGTTTCCCGCCGGGACAGATTCTTCAAGTCGAGGACTATGGCTACACCTTC
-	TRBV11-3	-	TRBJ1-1	CASSLPRGTEAFF	TGTGCCAGCAGCTTACCCAGGGGTACTGAAGCTTTCTTT
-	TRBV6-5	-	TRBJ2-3	CASALGEEDTQYF	TGTGCCAGTGCGTTGGGGGAGGAAGATACGCAGTATTTT
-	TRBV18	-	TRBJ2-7	CASSPGPSGNEQYF	TGTGCCAGCTCACCGGGCCCTTCGGGGAACGAGCAGTACTTC
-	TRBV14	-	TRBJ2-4	CASSPRDGGIQYF	TGTGCCAGCAGCCCCCGAGACGGGGGCATTCAGTACTTC
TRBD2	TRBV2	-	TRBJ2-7	CASSLGGSRITYEQYF	TGTGCCAGCAGCTTGGGGGGGTCTAGGATAACCTACGAGCAGTACTTC
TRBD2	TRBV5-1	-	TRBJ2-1	CASSGGSSYNEQFF	TGCGCCAGCAGCGGCGGGAGCTCCTACAATGAGCAGTTCTTC
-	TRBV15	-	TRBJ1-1	CATGQRVPNTEAFF	TGTGCCACCGGCCAGAGGGTACCGAACACTGAAGCTTTCTTT
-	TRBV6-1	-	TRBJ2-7	CASSRYVDEQYF	TGTGCCAGCAGTCGGTACGTCGACGAGCAGTACTTC
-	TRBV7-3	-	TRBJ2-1	CASSLGSVAGEQFF	TGTGCCAGCAGCTTAGGTTCGGTAGCAGGGGAGCAGTTCTTC
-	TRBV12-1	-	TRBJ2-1	CASSPSRAHEQFF	TGTGCCAGCAGCCCCTCCCGCGCTCATGAGCAGTTCTTC
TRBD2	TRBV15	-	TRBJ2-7	CATSAGGGDEQYF	TGTGCCACCAGCGCTGGTGGGGGGGACGAGCAGTACTTC
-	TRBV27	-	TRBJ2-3	CASSLSSFRPDTQYF	TGTGCCAGCAGTTTATCGTCGTTCCGTCCAGATACGCAGTATTTT
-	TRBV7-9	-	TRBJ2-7	CASSPYFGGLDYEQYF	TGTGCCAGCAGCCCCTATTTCGGCGGACTCGACTACGAGCAGTACTTC
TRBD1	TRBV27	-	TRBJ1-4	CASSSPTGGREKLFF	TGTGCCAGCAGTTCCCCGACAGGGGGCCGGGAAAAACTGTTTTTT
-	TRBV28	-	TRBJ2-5	CASSSSGTGGQETQYF	-
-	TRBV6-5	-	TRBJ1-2	CASSRSQIYGYTF	TGTGCCAGCAGTCGTTCACAGATCTATGGCTACACCTTC
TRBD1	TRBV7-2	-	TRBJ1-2	CASSLDRARGYTF	TGTGCCAGCAGCTTGGACAGGGCTCGAGGCTACACCTTC
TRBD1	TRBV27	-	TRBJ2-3	CASSLRDRSTDTQYF	TGTGCCAGCAGCCTCCGGGACAGAAGCACAGATACGCAGTATTTT
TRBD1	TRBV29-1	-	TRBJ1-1	CSVGDSSNTEAFF	TGCAGCGTCGGGGACAGCTCGAACACTGAAGCTTTCTTT
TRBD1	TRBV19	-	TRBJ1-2	CASSAQGANYGYTF	TGTGCCAGTAGTGCCCAGGGGGCAAACTATGGCTACACCTTC
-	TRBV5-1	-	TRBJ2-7	CASSFDSSYEQYF	TGCGCCAGCAGCTTCGACAGCTCCTACGAGCAGTACTTC
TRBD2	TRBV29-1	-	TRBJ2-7	CSALTSGRGYEQYF	TGCAGCGCCTTGACTAGCGGGAGAGGGTACGAGCAGTACTTC
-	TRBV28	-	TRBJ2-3	CASSLFDGRQDSTDTQYF	TGTGCCAGCAGTTTATTTGACGGCAGGCAGGATAGCACAGATACGCAGTATTTT
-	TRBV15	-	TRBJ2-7	CATSRDPDLAYEQYF	TGTGCCACCAGCAGAGATCCAGATTTGGCCTACGAGCAGTACTTC
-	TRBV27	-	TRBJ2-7	CASSFTQGSEQYF	TGTGCCAGCAGTTTTACGCAGGGTAGCGAGCAGTACTTC
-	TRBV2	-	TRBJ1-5	CASSAGPTQREPQHF	TGTGCCAGCAGTGCCGGTCCTACTCAGCGAGAGCCCCAGCATTTT
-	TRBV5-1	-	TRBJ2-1	CASSFLPTNEQFF	TGCGCCAGCAGCTTCTTGCCAACAAATGAGCAGTTCTTC
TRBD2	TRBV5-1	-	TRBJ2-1	CASSLEGARLAGGHNEQFF	TGCGCCAGCAGCTTGGAGGGGGCGCGACTAGCGGGAGGGCATAATGAGCAGTTCTTC
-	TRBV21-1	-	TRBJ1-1	CASSSGGAESPEAFF	TGTGCCAGCAGCTCAGGGGGCGCCGAGAGCCCTGAAGCTTTCTTT
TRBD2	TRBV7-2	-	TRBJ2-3	CASSLGLAGEGWVRDTQYF	TGTGCCAGCAGCCTCGGACTAGCGGGAGAGGGTTGGGTGCGAGATACGCAGTATTTT
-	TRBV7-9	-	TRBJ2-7	CASSLGGTPTYEQYF	TGTGCCAGCAGCTTAGGCGGGACCCCTACCTACGAGCAGTACTTC
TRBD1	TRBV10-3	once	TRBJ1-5	CAITKDRGHQPQHF	TGTGCCATCACAAAGGACAGGGGCCATCAGCCCCAGCATTTT
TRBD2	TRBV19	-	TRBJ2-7	CASKEREFGEQYF	TGTGCCAGTAAGGAGCGGGAGTTCGGCGAGCAGTACTTC
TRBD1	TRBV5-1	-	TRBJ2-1	CASSSQDRGMWSSFYNEQFF	TGCGCCAGCAGCTCTCAGGACAGGGGGATGTGGTCCTCTTTCTACAATGAGCAGTTCTTC
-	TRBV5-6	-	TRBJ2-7	CASSFGSSYEQYF	TGTGCCAGCAGCTTCGGGTCTTCCTACGAGCAGTACTTC
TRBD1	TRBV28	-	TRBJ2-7	CASSFELRDSYTYEQYF	TGTGCCAGCAGTTTTGAACTCCGGGACAGCTATACCTACGAGCAGTACTTC
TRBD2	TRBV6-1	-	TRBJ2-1	CASSPLAGGQFF	TGTGCCAGCAGTCCCCTAGCGGGAGGGCAGTTCTTC
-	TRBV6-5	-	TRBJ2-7	CASRETSGEQYF	TGTGCCAGCAGAGAAACTAGTGGCGAGCAGTACTTC
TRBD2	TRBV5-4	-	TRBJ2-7	CASSLSGLAYEQYF	TGTGCCAGCAGCTTGTCGGGACTAGCCTACGAGCAGTACTTC
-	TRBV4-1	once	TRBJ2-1	CASSQVSRDEQFF	TGCGCCAGCAGCCAAGTGAGCCGAGATGAGCAGTTCTTC
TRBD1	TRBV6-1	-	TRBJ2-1	CASRSSGGEEQFF	TGTGCCAGCAGATCGTCAGGGGGCGAGGAGCAGTTCTTC
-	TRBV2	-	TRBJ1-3	CASSRRGSGNTIYF	TGTGCCAGCAGTCGCCGGGGCTCTGGAAACACCATATATTTT
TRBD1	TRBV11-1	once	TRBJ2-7	CASSPPGTGNHEQYF	TGTGCCAGCAGCCCCCCAGGGACAGGGAACCACGAGCAGTACTTC
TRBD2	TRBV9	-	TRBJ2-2	CASSASGGAGELFF	TGTGCCAGCAGCGCCTCGGGAGGGGCCGGGGAGCTGTTTTTT
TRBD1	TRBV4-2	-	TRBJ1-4	CASSQGGQGQEKLFF	TGTGCCAGCAGCCAAGGGGGACAGGGGCAGGAAAAACTGTTTTTT
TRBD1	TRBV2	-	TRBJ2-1	CASRGTGGGYNEQFF	TGTGCCAGCAGAGGTACAGGGGGTGGCTACAATGAGCAGTTCTTC
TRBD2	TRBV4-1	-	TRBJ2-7	CASSRGLAEPYEQYF	TGCGCCAGCAGCCGGGGACTAGCGGAACCCTACGAGCAGTACTTC
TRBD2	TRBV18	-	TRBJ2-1	CASSPTSGRAYNEQFF	TGTGCCAGCTCACCTACTAGCGGGAGGGCCTACAATGAGCAGTTCTTC
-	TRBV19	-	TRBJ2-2	CASSIGLAPRGELFF	TGTGCCAGTAGTATTGGGTTAGCGCCTCGCGGGGAGCTGTTTTTT